The source of this T cell receptor (beta chain) is a study of cytomegalovirus exposure and HLA in healthy donors. A multiplex PCR was run with 60 Vbeta primers and 13 Jbeta primers. Only in-frame clones appear in the TCRdb table, and some are missing; sequencing was by immunoSEQ multiplex PCR. The table lists about 130,000 clones, 72% of them singletons. With 7 bases clipped from V and 2 bases from J, the junction kept 3 bases outside the gene matches. The germline V gene has CDR1 SGDLS and CDR2 YYNGEE. The CDR3 is 12 amino acids. The rearrangement links TRBV9 to TRBJ2-7; 7 nucleotides match TRBD2. This clonotype was sampled from a man younger than 45 in good health and CMV-seronegative. The sequenced sample was PBMCs. In nucleotides, the CDR3 is TGTGCCAGCGGACGGGAGGCCTACGAGCAGTACTTC. Translation gives CASGREAYEQYF.